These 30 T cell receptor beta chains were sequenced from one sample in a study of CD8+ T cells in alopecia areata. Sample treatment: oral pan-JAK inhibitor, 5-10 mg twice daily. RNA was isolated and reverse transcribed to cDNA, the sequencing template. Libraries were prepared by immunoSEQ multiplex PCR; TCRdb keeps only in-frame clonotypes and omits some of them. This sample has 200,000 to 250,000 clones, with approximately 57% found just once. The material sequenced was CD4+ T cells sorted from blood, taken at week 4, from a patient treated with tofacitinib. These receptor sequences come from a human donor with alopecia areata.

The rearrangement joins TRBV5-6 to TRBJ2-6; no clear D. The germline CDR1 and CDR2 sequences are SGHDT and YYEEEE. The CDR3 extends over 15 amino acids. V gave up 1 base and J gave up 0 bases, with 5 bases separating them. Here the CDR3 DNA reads TGTGCCAGCAGCTTGCCCGGCTCTGGGGCCAACGTCCTGACTTTC. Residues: CASSLPGSGANVLTF.

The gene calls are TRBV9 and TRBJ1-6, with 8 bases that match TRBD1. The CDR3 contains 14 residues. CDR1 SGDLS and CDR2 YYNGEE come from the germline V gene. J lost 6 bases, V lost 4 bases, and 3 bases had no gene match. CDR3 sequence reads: CASSKDRGNSPLHF. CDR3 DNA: TGTGCCAGCAGCAAAGACAGGGGTAATTCACCCCTCCACTTT. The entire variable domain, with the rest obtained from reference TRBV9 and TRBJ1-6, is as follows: DSGVTQTPKHLITATGQRVTLRCSPRSGDLSVYWYQQSLDQGLQFLIQYYNGEERAKGNILERFSAQQFPDLHSELNLSSLELGDSALYFCASSKDRGNSPLHFGNGTRLTVT.

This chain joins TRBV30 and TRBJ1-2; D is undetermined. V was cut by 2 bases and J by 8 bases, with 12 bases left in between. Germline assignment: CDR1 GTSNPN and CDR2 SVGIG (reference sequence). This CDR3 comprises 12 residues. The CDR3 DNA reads TGTGCCTGGAGTCACCGGACGAGGGGCTACACCTTC. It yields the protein CAWSHRTRGYTF.

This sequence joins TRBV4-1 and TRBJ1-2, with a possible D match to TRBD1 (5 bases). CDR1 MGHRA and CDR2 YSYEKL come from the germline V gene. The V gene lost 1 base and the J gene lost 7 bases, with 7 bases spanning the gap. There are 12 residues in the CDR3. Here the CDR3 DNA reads TGCGCCAGCAGCCAAGGGGGGATTGGCTACACCTTC. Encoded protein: CASSQGGIGYTF.

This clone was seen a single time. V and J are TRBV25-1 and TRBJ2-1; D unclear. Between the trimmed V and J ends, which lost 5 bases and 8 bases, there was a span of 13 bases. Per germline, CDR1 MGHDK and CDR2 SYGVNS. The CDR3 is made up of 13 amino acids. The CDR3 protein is CASSRSSFYEQFF. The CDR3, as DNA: TGTGCCAGCAGTAGGTCGTCATTCTATGAGCAGTTCTTC.

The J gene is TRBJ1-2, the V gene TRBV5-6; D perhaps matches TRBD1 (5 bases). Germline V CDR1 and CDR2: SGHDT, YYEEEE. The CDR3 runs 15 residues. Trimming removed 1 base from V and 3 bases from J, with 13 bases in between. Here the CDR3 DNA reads TGTGCCAGCAGCTTGATAAGGGGCGCTTACTATGGCTACACCTTC. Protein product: CASSLIRGAYYGYTF.

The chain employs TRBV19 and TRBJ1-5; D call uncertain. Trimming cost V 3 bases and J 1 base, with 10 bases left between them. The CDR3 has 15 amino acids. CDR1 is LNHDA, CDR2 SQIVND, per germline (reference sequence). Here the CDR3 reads CASSIVAGSNQPQHF. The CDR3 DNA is TGTGCCAGTAGTATCGTTGCGGGAAGCAATCAGCCCCAGCATTTT.

CDR3 region: CASGDRARPIGYTF. Written as DNA, the CDR3 is TGTGCCAGCGGGGACAGGGCCCGTCCCATTGGCTACACCTTC. The chain has TRBV2 and TRBJ1-2, with 9 positions matching TRBD1. The CDR3 is 14 residues long. CDR1 is SNHLY, CDR2 FYNNEI, per germline. V was pared by 8 bases and J by 7 bases, with 11 bases of the junction left unmatched.

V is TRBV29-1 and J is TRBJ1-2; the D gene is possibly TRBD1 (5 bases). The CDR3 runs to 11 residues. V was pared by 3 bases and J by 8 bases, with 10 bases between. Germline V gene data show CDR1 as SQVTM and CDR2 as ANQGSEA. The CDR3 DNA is TGCAGCGTTGAGGATAAGGGGGGCTACACCTTC. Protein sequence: CSVEDKGGYTF.

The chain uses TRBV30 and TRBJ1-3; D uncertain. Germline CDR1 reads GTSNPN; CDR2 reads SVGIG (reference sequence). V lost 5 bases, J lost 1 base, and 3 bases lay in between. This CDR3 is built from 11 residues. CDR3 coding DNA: TGTGCCTGGCCATCTGGAAACACCATATATTTT. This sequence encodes CAWPSGNTIYF.

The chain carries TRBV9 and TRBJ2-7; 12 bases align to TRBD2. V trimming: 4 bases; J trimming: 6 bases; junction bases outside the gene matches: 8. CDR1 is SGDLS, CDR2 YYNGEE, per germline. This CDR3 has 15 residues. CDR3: CASSSRTSGVFEQYF. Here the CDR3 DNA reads TGTGCCAGCAGCTCCCGGACTAGCGGGGTTTTCGAGCAGTACTTC. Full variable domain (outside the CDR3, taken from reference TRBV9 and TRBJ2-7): DSGVTQTPKHLITATGQRVTLRCSPRSGDLSVYWYQQSLDQGLQFLIQYYNGEERAKGNILERFSAQQFPDLHSELNLSSLELGDSALYFCASSSRTSGVFEQYFGPGTRLTVT.

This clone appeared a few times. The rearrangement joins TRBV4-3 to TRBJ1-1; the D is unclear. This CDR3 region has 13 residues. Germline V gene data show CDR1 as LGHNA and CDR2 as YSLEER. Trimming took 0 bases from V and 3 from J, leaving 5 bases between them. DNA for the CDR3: TGCGCCAGCAGCCAAGATCTTCACACTGAAGCTTTCTTT. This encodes CASSQDLHTEAFF.

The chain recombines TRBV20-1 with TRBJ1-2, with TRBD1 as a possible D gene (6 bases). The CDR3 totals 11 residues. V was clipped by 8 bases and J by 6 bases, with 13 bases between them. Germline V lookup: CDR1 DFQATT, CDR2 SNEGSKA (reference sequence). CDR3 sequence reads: CSPEAGDGYTF. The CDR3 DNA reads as TGCAGTCCTGAAGCAGGGGATGGCTACACCTTC.

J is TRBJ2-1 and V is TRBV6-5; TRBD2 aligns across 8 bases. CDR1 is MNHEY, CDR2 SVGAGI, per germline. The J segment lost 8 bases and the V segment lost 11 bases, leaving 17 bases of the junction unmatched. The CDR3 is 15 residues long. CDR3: CASTPHGGASDEQFF. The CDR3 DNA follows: TGTGCCTCCACCCCACACGGGGGGGCCTCGGATGAGCAGTTCTTC.

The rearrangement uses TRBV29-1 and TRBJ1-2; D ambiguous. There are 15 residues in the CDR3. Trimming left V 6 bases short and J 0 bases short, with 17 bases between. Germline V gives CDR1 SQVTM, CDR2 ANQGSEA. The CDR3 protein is CSVSLSETSNYGYTF. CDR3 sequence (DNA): TGCAGCGTGAGCCTCTCAGAAACTTCTAACTATGGCTACACCTTC.

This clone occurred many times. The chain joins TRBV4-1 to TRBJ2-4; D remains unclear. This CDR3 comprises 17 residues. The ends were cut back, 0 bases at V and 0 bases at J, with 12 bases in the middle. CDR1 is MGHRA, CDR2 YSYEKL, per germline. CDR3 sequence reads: CASSQDPWALAKNIQYF. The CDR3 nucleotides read TGCGCCAGCAGCCAAGATCCTTGGGCACTAGCCAAAAACATTCAGTACTTC.

The CDR3 loop is CASSSLGGGTDTQYF. CDR3 DNA: TGTGCCAGCAGCTCCCTTGGGGGGGGCACAGATACGCAGTATTTT. The chain joins TRBV7-3 to TRBJ2-3; 7 bases match TRBD2. After removal of 4 bases from V and 1 base from J, the junction contained 5 bases not matched to a gene. Germline CDR1 SGHTA, CDR2 FQGTGA. CDR3 length: 15 amino acids.

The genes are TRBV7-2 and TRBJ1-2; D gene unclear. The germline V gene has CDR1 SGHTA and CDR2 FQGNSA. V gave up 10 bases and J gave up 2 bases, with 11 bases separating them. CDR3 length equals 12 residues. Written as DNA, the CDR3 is TGTGCCAATATGGACCGAAACTATGGCTACACCTTC. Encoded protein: CANMDRNYGYTF.

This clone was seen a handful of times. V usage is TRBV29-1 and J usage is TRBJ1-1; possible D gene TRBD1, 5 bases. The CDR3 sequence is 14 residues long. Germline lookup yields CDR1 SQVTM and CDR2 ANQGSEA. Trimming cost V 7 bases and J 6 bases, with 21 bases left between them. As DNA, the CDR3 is TGCAGCGCCCAAGGGGCAGGGAGGGTGCCTGAAGCTTTCTTT. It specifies CSAQGAGRVPEAFF. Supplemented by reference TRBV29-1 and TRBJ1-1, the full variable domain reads SAVISQKPSRDICQRGTSLTIQCQVDSQVTMMFWYRQQPGQSLTLIATANQGSEATYESGFVIDKFPISRPNLTFSTLTVSNMSPEDSSIYLCSAQGAGRVPEAFFGQGTRLTVV.

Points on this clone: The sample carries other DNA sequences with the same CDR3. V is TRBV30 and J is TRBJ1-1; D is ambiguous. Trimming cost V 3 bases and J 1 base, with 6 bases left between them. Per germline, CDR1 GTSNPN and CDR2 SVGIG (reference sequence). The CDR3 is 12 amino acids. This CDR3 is CAWRRQNTEAFF. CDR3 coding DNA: TGTGCCTGGAGAAGGCAGAACACTGAAGCTTTCTTT.

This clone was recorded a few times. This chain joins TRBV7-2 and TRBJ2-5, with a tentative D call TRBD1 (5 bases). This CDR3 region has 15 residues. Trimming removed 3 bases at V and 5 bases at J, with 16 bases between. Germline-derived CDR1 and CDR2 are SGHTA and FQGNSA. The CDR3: CASSFEPQGTETQYF. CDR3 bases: TGTGCCAGCAGCTTTGAACCGCAGGGAACCGAGACCCAGTACTTC. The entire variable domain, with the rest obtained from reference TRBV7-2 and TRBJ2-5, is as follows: GAGVSQSPSNKVTEKGKDVELRCDPISGHTALYWYRQSLGQGLEFLIYFQGNSAPDKSGLPSDRFSAERTGGSVSTLTIQRTQQEDSAVYLCASSFEPQGTETQYFGPGTRLLVL.

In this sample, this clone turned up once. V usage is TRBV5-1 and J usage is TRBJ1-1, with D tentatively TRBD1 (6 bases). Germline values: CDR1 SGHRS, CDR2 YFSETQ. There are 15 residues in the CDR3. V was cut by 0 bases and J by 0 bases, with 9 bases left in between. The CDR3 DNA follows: TGCGCCAGCAGCTTGGCCGGGGGCCTGAACACTGAAGCTTTCTTT. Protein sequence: CASSLAGGLNTEAFF.

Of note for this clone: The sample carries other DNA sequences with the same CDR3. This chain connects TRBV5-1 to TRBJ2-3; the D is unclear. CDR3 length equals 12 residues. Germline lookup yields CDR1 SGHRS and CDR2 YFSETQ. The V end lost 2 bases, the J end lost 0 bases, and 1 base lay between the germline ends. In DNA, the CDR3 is TGCGCCAGCAGCTTCAGCACAGATACGCAGTATTTT. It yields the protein CASSFSTDTQYF.

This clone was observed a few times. CDR3 amino acids: CASSVKLSHEQYF. In DNA, the CDR3 is TGTGCCAGCAGCGTTAAGCTTTCCCACGAGCAGTACTTC. This chain joins TRBV7-7 and TRBJ2-7; D is undetermined. Trimming cost V 5 bases and J 5 bases, with 13 bases left between them. The length of the CDR3 is 13 residues. Germline CDR1 is SSHAT and CDR2 is FNYEAQ (reference sequence).

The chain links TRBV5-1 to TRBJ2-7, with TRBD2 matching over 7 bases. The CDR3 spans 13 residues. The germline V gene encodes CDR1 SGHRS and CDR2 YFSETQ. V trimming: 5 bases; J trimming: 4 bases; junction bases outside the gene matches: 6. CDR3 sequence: CASSSGPGYEQYF. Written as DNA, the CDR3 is TGCGCCAGCAGTAGCGGGCCCGGGTACGAGCAGTACTTC.

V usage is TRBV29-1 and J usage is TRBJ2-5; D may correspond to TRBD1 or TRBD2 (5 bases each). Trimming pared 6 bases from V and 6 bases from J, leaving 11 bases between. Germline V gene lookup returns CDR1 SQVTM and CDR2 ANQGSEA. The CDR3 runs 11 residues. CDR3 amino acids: CSVLPGQTQYF. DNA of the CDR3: TGCAGCGTCTTGCCGGGGCAGACCCAGTACTTC.

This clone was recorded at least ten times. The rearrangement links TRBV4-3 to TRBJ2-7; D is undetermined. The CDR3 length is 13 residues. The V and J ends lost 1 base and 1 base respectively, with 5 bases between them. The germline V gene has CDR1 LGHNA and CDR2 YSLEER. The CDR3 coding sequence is TGCGCCAGCAGCCAAGGCCCTTCCTACGAGCAGTACTTC. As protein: CASSQGPSYEQYF.

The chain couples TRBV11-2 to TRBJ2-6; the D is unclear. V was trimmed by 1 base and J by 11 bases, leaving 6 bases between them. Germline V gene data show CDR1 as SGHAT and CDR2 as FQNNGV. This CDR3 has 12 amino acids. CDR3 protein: CASSLGQYVLTF. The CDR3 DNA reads TGTGCCAGCAGCTTAGGTCAGTACGTCCTGACTTTC.

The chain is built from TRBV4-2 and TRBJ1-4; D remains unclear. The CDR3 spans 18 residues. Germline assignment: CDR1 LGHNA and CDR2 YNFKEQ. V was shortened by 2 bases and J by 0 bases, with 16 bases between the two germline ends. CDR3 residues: CASSQKEEALATNEKLFF. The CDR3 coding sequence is TGTGCCAGCAGCCAAAAGGAGGAAGCCCTTGCAACTAATGAAAAACTGTTTTTT.

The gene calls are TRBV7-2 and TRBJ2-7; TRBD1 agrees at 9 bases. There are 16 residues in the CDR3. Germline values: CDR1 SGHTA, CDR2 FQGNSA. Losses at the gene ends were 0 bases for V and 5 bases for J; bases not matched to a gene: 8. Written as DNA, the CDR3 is TGTGCCAGCAGCTTAGCTAGATCACAGGGGGCAAACGAGCAGTACTTC. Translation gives CASSLARSQGANEQYF.